This T cell receptor (beta chain) appears in the sequencing data of a study of cytomegalovirus exposure and HLA in healthy donors. The wider study: Counted in an early data release were about 85 million unique TCRs from HLA-typed donors. Findings of the study overall: Earlier results showed most TCR beta V segments being productive about 87% or about 30% of the time.

With 60 Vbeta and 13 Jbeta primers, the PCR was carried out. Repertoires were generated with immunoSEQ multiplex PCR, while TCRdb's copy carries only in-frame clones and drops some. The sample holds over 200,000 clones, about 79% seen once. This clone was picked up one time. Its antigen is not known. CDR1 is KGHSH and CDR2 is LQKENI in the germline V gene. V was cut by 2 bases and J by 3 bases, with 13 bases left in between. The CDR3 extends over 15 amino acids. This rearrangement joins TRBV18 to TRBJ1-1, with a tentative D call TRBD1 (6 bases). This clonotype originated in a male donor in good health and CMV-seronegative. Sequencing was done on a sample of PBMCs. The CDR3 sequence is CASSPIAGVDTEAFF. Written as DNA, the CDR3 is TGTGCCAGCTCACCAATCGCAGGGGTCGACACTGAAGCTTTCTTT.